These T cell receptor beta chains were read from a single sample in a study of T cells in Graves' hyperthyroidism and ophthalmopathy. TCRdb fed the multiplex PCR reads into MiXCR, producing one record per CDR3 protein. The data contain approximately 360,000 distinct CDR3 sequences, 25% of them seen just once; the ten biggest clones take up less than 75%. The specimen was blood. These receptors came from a middle-aged man with Graves' hyperthyroidism. CDR3s include the opening cysteine and the closing phenylalanine or tryptophan. Fields, in order: CDR3 DNA, CDR3 protein, clone size, V gene, D gene, J gene. The D gene is left open where the match is weak. The listing skips clone size in some rows; elsewhere it reads once, few, many or a size class.

cdr3_nt: TGCAGTGCCCCAGGGGCGGGGGGAGCAGATACGCAGTATTTT; cdr3_aa: CSAPGAGGADTQYF; clone_size: -; v_call: TRBV20-1; d_call: TRBD2; j_call: TRBJ2-3
cdr3_nt: TGTGCCAGCAGCGGGACTAGCGGGAGTTCCTACAATGAGCAGTTCTTC; cdr3_aa: CASSGTSGSSYNEQFF; clone_size: -; v_call: TRBV5-6; d_call: TRBD2; j_call: TRBJ2-1
cdr3_nt: TGTGCCAGCAGTGAAGCAGTCCGTGAGCAGTTCTTC; cdr3_aa: CASSEAVREQFF; clone_size: many; v_call: TRBV2; d_call: -; j_call: TRBJ2-1
cdr3_nt: TGTGCCAGCAGCATGCGGGGGGATAATGAGCAGTTCTTC; cdr3_aa: CASSMRGDNEQFF; clone_size: many; v_call: TRBV27; d_call: TRBD2; j_call: TRBJ2-1
cdr3_nt: TGTGCCAGCTCAGAATACAGGGTTAACACTGAAGCTTTCTTT; cdr3_aa: CASSEYRVNTEAFF; clone_size: many; v_call: TRBV18; d_call: -; j_call: TRBJ1-1
cdr3_nt: TGTGCCAGCAGGGGACTAGCGGGAGGGCCCGGTGAGCAGTTCTTC; cdr3_aa: CASRGLAGGPGEQFF; clone_size: many; v_call: TRBV27; d_call: TRBD2; j_call: TRBJ2-1
cdr3_nt: TGTGCCAGCAACCTTCCTCGTGGGGCCAAAAACATTCAGTACTTC; cdr3_aa: CASNLPRGAKNIQYF; clone_size: -; v_call: TRBV12-3/TRBV12-4; d_call: -; j_call: TRBJ2-4
cdr3_nt: TGTGCCAGCAGTTTTGAAGCGGGACGGGGGAATGAGCAGTTCTTC; cdr3_aa: CASSFEAGRGNEQFF; clone_size: many; v_call: TRBV12-3/TRBV12-4; d_call: TRBD2; j_call: TRBJ2-1
cdr3_nt: TGTGCCTGGAGACATTCCGGGACAGGGAACGGCTACACCTTC; cdr3_aa: CAWRHSGTGNGYTF; clone_size: many; v_call: TRBV30; d_call: TRBD1; j_call: TRBJ1-2
cdr3_nt: TGTGCCAGCAGTTTGGACCCGAACTATGGCTACACCTTC; cdr3_aa: CASSLDPNYGYTF; clone_size: -; v_call: TRBV6-9; d_call: -; j_call: TRBJ1-2
cdr3_nt: TGTGCCAGCAGCCAGGGCTCTATGAACACTGAAGCTTTCTTT; cdr3_aa: CASSQGSMNTEAFF; clone_size: few; v_call: TRBV3-1; d_call: -; j_call: TRBJ1-1
cdr3_nt: TGTGCCAGCACCCTAGGGACAGCGAACACCGGGGAGCTGTTTTTT; cdr3_aa: CASTLGTANTGELFF; clone_size: many; v_call: TRBV7-9; d_call: TRBD1; j_call: TRBJ2-2
cdr3_nt: TGTGCCAGCAGTTTTCGGGCCAATCAGCCCCAGCATTTT; cdr3_aa: CASSFRANQPQHF; clone_size: few; v_call: TRBV27; d_call: -; j_call: TRBJ1-5
cdr3_nt: TGTGCCAGCAGTTTAATCGGGACAGGGGGACGGCTGCAGTTCTTC; cdr3_aa: CASSLIGTGGRLQFF; clone_size: few; v_call: TRBV28; d_call: TRBD1; j_call: TRBJ2-1
cdr3_nt: TGTGCCAGCAGTGCCGGGGCCCCCCTTAACTATGGCTACACCTTC; cdr3_aa: CASSAGAPLNYGYTF; clone_size: -; v_call: TRBV6-9; d_call: -; j_call: TRBJ1-2
cdr3_nt: TGTGCCAGCAGCCCACGGTCCGCGAACACCGGGGAGCTGTTTTTT; cdr3_aa: CASSPRSANTGELFF; clone_size: -; v_call: TRBV9; d_call: -; j_call: TRBJ2-2
cdr3_nt: TGTGCCAGCAGTCGGGGACTAGGGGATACGCAGTATTTT; cdr3_aa: CASSRGLGDTQYF; clone_size: -; v_call: TRBV12-3/TRBV12-4; d_call: TRBD2; j_call: TRBJ2-3
cdr3_nt: TGTGCCAGTAGTATAGGTTTGGCGGGAGCTGGGACCGGGGAGCTGTTTTTT; cdr3_aa: CASSIGLAGAGTGELFF; clone_size: -; v_call: TRBV19; d_call: TRBD2; j_call: TRBJ2-2
cdr3_nt: TGTGCCAGCAGGGAGGACAGGGGGCTTAGAGCTTTCTTT; cdr3_aa: CASREDRGLRAFF; clone_size: -; v_call: TRBV28; d_call: TRBD1; j_call: TRBJ1-1
cdr3_nt: TGTGCCAGCAGCTCATTTAGCGGGAGCTTCACAGATACGCAGTATTTT; cdr3_aa: CASSSFSGSFTDTQYF; clone_size: -; v_call: TRBV7-2; d_call: TRBD2; j_call: TRBJ2-3
cdr3_nt: TGCGCCAGCAGCTCCCCTACCGAGGGAGGGGTGCACGAGCAGTACTTC; cdr3_aa: CASSSPTEGGVHEQYF; clone_size: -; v_call: TRBV5-1; d_call: TRBD2; j_call: TRBJ2-7
cdr3_nt: TGCGCCAGCAGACCTGGACCGACGAACACTGAAGCTTTCTTT; cdr3_aa: CASRPGPTNTEAFF; clone_size: -; v_call: TRBV10-2; d_call: -; j_call: TRBJ1-1
cdr3_nt: TGCGCCAGCAGTCAAGTCCGGGACACTAACTATGGCTACACCTTC; cdr3_aa: CASSQVRDTNYGYTF; clone_size: once; v_call: TRBV4-1; d_call: -; j_call: TRBJ1-2
cdr3_nt: TGTGCCAGTGAACAGGGTTTTAGCAATCAGCCCCAGCATTTT; cdr3_aa: CASEQGFSNQPQHF; clone_size: -; v_call: TRBV19; d_call: -; j_call: TRBJ1-5
cdr3_nt: TGCAGTGCTAGAGATGTACTTGCGGGTTGGGAGAGATTGGGTGAGCAGTTCTTC; cdr3_aa: CSARDVLAGWERLGEQFF; clone_size: -; v_call: TRBV20-1; d_call: -; j_call: TRBJ2-1
cdr3_nt: TGCAGCGTTGACAATGCTAGCGGTAGCACAGATACGCAGTATTTT; cdr3_aa: CSVDNASGSTDTQYF; clone_size: few; v_call: TRBV29-1; d_call: TRBD2; j_call: TRBJ2-3
cdr3_nt: TGCGCCAGCAGCCAGGGACCCACGCGGCAGTTCTTC; cdr3_aa: CASSQGPTRQFF; clone_size: -; v_call: TRBV4-1; d_call: -; j_call: TRBJ2-1
cdr3_nt: TGCAGTGCTAGACGGGGGGGGGGCGTGCTACGAGCCCACCCCGAGCAGTACTTC; cdr3_aa: CSARRGGGVLRAHPEQYF; clone_size: many; v_call: TRBV20-1; d_call: TRBD2; j_call: TRBJ2-7
cdr3_nt: TGCAGCGTTGAACACTCAGCCCGGGAGACCCAGTACTTC; cdr3_aa: CSVEHSARETQYF; clone_size: -; v_call: TRBV29-1; d_call: -; j_call: TRBJ2-5
cdr3_nt: TGCGCCAGCAGCCGCGAACTAGCGGGAGGGCCAGGCGATACGCAGTATTTT; cdr3_aa: CASSRELAGGPGDTQYF; clone_size: -; v_call: TRBV4-1; d_call: TRBD2; j_call: TRBJ2-3
cdr3_nt: TGTGCCAGCAGCTTTCCGCTAGCGGCAACTAGCACAGATACGCAGTATTTT; cdr3_aa: CASSFPLAATSTDTQYF; clone_size: many; v_call: TRBV7-9; d_call: TRBD2; j_call: TRBJ2-3
cdr3_nt: TGTGCCAGCAGCTTCGGACAGGACACCGGGGAGCTGTTTTTT; cdr3_aa: CASSFGQDTGELFF; clone_size: -; v_call: TRBV7-3; d_call: TRBD1; j_call: TRBJ2-2
cdr3_nt: TGTGCCAGCAGCGTAACTAGCGGGAGAGTCAATGAGCAGTTCTTC; cdr3_aa: CASSVTSGRVNEQFF; clone_size: many; v_call: TRBV7-9; d_call: TRBD2; j_call: TRBJ2-1
cdr3_nt: TGTGCCAGCAGCTCCCCGGGACTAGTGAATGAGCAGTTCTTC; cdr3_aa: CASSSPGLVNEQFF; clone_size: many; v_call: TRBV7-3; d_call: TRBD2; j_call: TRBJ2-1
cdr3_nt: TGTGCCAGCAGCATTGCGGACAGGGGCAATCAGCCCCAGCATTTT; cdr3_aa: CASSIADRGNQPQHF; clone_size: -; v_call: TRBV7-9; d_call: TRBD1; j_call: TRBJ1-5
cdr3_nt: TGCGCCAGCAGCCAAACATGGGGGGATGGCAATCAGCCCCAGCATTTT; cdr3_aa: CASSQTWGDGNQPQHF; clone_size: -; v_call: TRBV4-1; d_call: -; j_call: TRBJ1-5
cdr3_nt: TGTGCTAGTGGTTTGGAGGGACTTTACAATGAGCAGTTCTTC; cdr3_aa: CASGLEGLYNEQFF; clone_size: few; v_call: TRBV12-5; d_call: -; j_call: TRBJ2-1
cdr3_nt: TGCAGCGTTGAAGATCGAGACACAGCCTACGAGCAGTACTTC; cdr3_aa: CSVEDRDTAYEQYF; clone_size: few; v_call: TRBV29-1; d_call: -; j_call: TRBJ2-7
cdr3_nt: TGTGCTAGTGCCTCAGGTCCTGATCGCCTGAACACTGAAGCTTTCTTT; cdr3_aa: CASASGPDRLNTEAFF; clone_size: -; v_call: TRBV12-5; d_call: -; j_call: TRBJ1-1
cdr3_nt: TGCGCCAGCAGTGGGCAGCACTACGAGCAGTACTTC; cdr3_aa: CASSGQHYEQYF; clone_size: -; v_call: TRBV5-1; d_call: -; j_call: TRBJ2-7
cdr3_nt: TGTGCCAGCAGTGAAGCAAGACTGACGGTCAGTAATGAGCAGTTCTTC; cdr3_aa: CASSEARLTVSNEQFF; clone_size: many; v_call: TRBV2; d_call: -; j_call: TRBJ2-1
cdr3_nt: TGCAGTGCTGACATCCTTAGCGGGAGTTCCATAGATACGCAGTATTTT; cdr3_aa: CSADILSGSSIDTQYF; clone_size: many; v_call: TRBV20-1; d_call: TRBD2; j_call: TRBJ2-3
cdr3_nt: TGTGCCAGCACCCCATGGGAAGGGAGCCCTGAGACCCAGTACTTC; cdr3_aa: CASTPWEGSPETQYF; clone_size: many; v_call: TRBV27; d_call: -; j_call: TRBJ2-5
cdr3_nt: TGTGCCAGCAGAAAGTGGACAGATCATAGCAATCAGCCCCAGCATTTT; cdr3_aa: CASRKWTDHSNQPQHF; clone_size: few; v_call: TRBV6-1; d_call: -; j_call: TRBJ1-5
cdr3_nt: TGTGCCAGCAGCTGGGGTGGACAGCCCCAGCATTTT; cdr3_aa: CASSWGGQPQHF; clone_size: few; v_call: TRBV6-2/TRBV6-3; d_call: -; j_call: TRBJ1-5
cdr3_nt: TGCGCCAGCAGCTTAGGGGCCGGCAATCAGCCCCAGCATTTT; cdr3_aa: CASSLGAGNQPQHF; clone_size: many; v_call: TRBV5-1; d_call: -; j_call: TRBJ1-5
cdr3_nt: TGCAGTGCTAGACCCCTTCAAACAGATACGCAGTATTTT; cdr3_aa: CSARPLQTDTQYF; clone_size: few; v_call: TRBV20-1; d_call: -; j_call: TRBJ2-3